The 11 T cell receptor beta chains below come from one sample, sequenced in a study of low-dose radiotherapy and immunotherapy resistance in tumors. Time point of the sample: before trial treatment. Alpha- and beta-chain coverage of first-strand cDNA came from TRAV- and TRBV-specific primers. The authors amplified TCRs for around 20 PCR cycles with a constant-region primer and a V-primer adapter. TCRdb analysed the reads with MiXCR anew, one entry per CDR3 protein. The table records 75,000 to 95,000 distinct CDR3 sequences, 9.4% of them present only once. The starting material was PBMCs, obtained before treatment. The receptors come from a male donor with prostate cancer.

This clonotype was counted at least ten times. The chain is built from TRBV20-1 and TRBJ2-1; perhaps D is TRBD1 or TRBD2 (5 bases each). The CDR3 has 14 amino acids. V shed 5 bases and J shed 3 bases, with 14 bases lying between them. Looked up from germline, CDR1 is DFQATT and CDR2 is SNEGSKA (reference sequence). The DNA for the CDR3 is TGCAGTGCTCGGGACCGTCAGGTCTACAATGAGCAGTTCTTC. Translated, it gives CSARDRQVYNEQFF.

This clonotype was counted ten times or more. The V call is TRBV20-1, the J call TRBJ2-1; 7 nucleotides align to TRBD2. The CDR3 extends over 14 amino acids. Per germline, CDR1 DFQATT and CDR2 SNEGSKA (reference sequence). V shed 5 bases, J shed 6 bases, and the junction held 10 bases outside the gene matches. The CDR3 loop reads CSAGAGSFLNEQFF. The CDR3 nucleotides are TGCAGTGCTGGAGCGGGATCGTTTCTCAATGAGCAGTTCTTC.

This clonotype showed up many times. V is TRBV19 and J is TRBJ2-7, with TRBD2 as a possible D gene (5 bases). V was cut by 2 bases and J by 2 bases, with 13 bases left in between. CDR1 is LNHDA and CDR2 is SQIVND in the germline V gene (reference sequence). The length of the CDR3 is 15 residues. DNA of the CDR3: TGTGCCAGTAGTATACGGACTGTCGGCGCCTACGAGCAGTACTTC. Its translation: CASSIRTVGAYEQYF.

There are many counts of this clonotype. The genes are TRBV29-1 and TRBJ2-2; D is perhaps TRBD1 (6 bases). With 2 bases removed from V and 4 bases from J, the gap between germline ends came to 11 bases. Germline values: CDR1 SQVTM, CDR2 ANQGSEA. This CDR3 region has 14 residues. The CDR3 nucleotides read TGCAGCGTTGAAATGGGGGCCGGCACCGGGGAGCTGTTTTTT. Translated, it gives CSVEMGAGTGELFF.

This clonotype was seen repeatedly, ten times or more. The chain recombines TRBV2 with TRBJ2-3; D gene unclear. Germline V CDR1 and CDR2: SNHLY, FYNNEI. There are 15 residues in the CDR3. The V end lost 2 bases, the J end lost 2 bases, and 11 bases lay between the germline ends. The CDR3 region has the DNA TGTGCCAGCAGTGAAACGGCTACCTTCACAGATACGCAGTATTTT. As protein: CASSETATFTDTQYF.

This clonotype came up many times. This chain connects TRBV11-2 to TRBJ1-4; D gene unclear. CDR1 and CDR2 from the germline V gene are SGHAT and FQNNGV. The ends were cut back, 5 bases at V and 0 bases at J, with 10 bases in the middle. CDR3 length: 15 amino acids. The CDR3 loop reads CASSPYVSTNEKLFF. CDR3 coding DNA: TGTGCCAGCAGCCCATACGTCTCAACTAATGAAAAACTGTTTTTT.

Many counts were recorded for this clonotype. This chain links TRBV6-5 with TRBJ2-3; TRBD1 matches at 10 bases. V trimming: 6 bases; J trimming: 1 base; junction bases outside the gene matches: 7. Germline V gene lookup returns CDR1 MNHEY and CDR2 SVGAGI. The CDR3 totals 16 residues. DNA for the CDR3: TGTGCCAGCAGGACGTTCGGGACAGGGGGCACAGATACGCAGTATTTT. The encoded protein is CASRTFGTGGTDTQYF.

This clonotype was seen at least ten times. The rearrangement uses TRBV3-1 and TRBJ2-7; D gene uncertain. The V end was cut by 1 base, the J end by 5 bases, with 6 bases between. Germline CDR1 is LGHDT and CDR2 is YNNKEL (reference sequence). The CDR3 extends over 12 amino acids. The chain's CDR3 is CASSQVGNEQYF. CDR3 sequence (DNA): TGTGCCAGCAGCCAAGTAGGGAACGAGCAGTACTTC.

This clonotype came up many times. The chain links TRBV6-2 or TRBV6-3 to TRBJ1-5; D is undetermined. This CDR3 spans 12 amino acids. The germline gives CDR1 MNHEY, CDR2 SVGEGT. The V end lost 6 bases, the J end lost 6 bases, and 9 bases lay between the germline ends. CDR3 nucleotide sequence: TGTGCCAGCAGCCCACCCGGTCAGCCCCAGCATTTT. Translating it yields CASSPPGQPQHF.

This clonotype was picked up many times. This sequence joins TRBV14 and TRBJ2-1, with 8 bases fitting TRBD2. Germline CDR1 is SGHDN and CDR2 is FVKESK. J gave up 0 bases and V 0 bases, and 7 bases lay outside the gene matches. CDR3 length: 18 residues. CDR3 region: CASSQDRGGLDSYNEQFF. In DNA form, the CDR3 reads TGTGCCAGCAGCCAAGATCGCGGGGGACTAGACTCCTACAATGAGCAGTTCTTC. Combining the CDR3 with reference TRBV14 and TRBJ2-1 gives the whole variable domain EAGVTQFPSHSVIEKGQTVTLRCDPISGHDNLYWYRRVMGKEIKFLLHFVKESKQDESGMPNNRFLAERTGGTYSTLKVQPAELEDSGVYFCASSQDRGGLDSYNEQFFGPGTRLTVL.

This clonotype was picked up a small number of times. The V gene is TRBV2, the J gene TRBJ2-7; 11 bases are a match to TRBD2. After removal of 5 bases from V and 3 bases from J, the junction contained 0 bases not matched to a gene. This CDR3 is built from 13 residues. The germline V gene encodes CDR1 SNHLY and CDR2 FYNNEI. The CDR3 nucleotides are TGTGCCAGCAGTCTAGCGGGAGGCTACGAGCAGTACTTC. This encodes CASSLAGGYEQYF.